These T cell receptor beta chains were read from a single sample in a study of T cell repertoires in cytomegalovirus infection. TCRdb reprocessed the reads via MiXCR and lists one record per CDR3 protein. The sample consists of almost 300,000 distinct CDR3 sequences, around 9.1% of them appearing once. Sequenced: PBMCs. These receptor sequences come from a human donor in good health (CMV status not recorded). Some clones in this sample may be carry-over from other donors' samples. Each CDR3 is given with its conserved first and last residue. The D gene is left open where the match is weak. The size field is filled for only some rows; it gives once, few, many or a size class.

v_gene	abundance	d_gene	j_gene	CDR3nt	CDR3aa
TRBV20-1	.	TRBD1	TRBJ2-1	TGCAGTGCTAGATGGGACAGGGTCCTAGCCTACAATGAGCAGTTCTTC	CSARWDRVLAYNEQFF
TRBV6-5	many	.	TRBJ2-4	TGTGCCAGCAGTTACGGCAGTCTAGCCAAAAACATTCAGTACTTC	CASSYGSLAKNIQYF
TRBV6-5	.	.	TRBJ2-7	TGTGCCAGCAGTTACCAAGGGGACAAATCCTACGAGCAGTACTTC	CASSYQGDKSYEQYF
TRBV7-9	many	TRBD1	TRBJ1-2	TGTGCCAGCAGTGACCCGGGACAGGCTTATGGCTACACCTTC	CASSDPGQAYGYTF
TRBV7-2	many	TRBD2	TRBJ2-2	TGTGCCAGCAGCCGACGGAGCGGGGGGGGAGCCGGGGAGCTGTTTTTT	CASSRRSGGGAGELFF
TRBV18	.	.	TRBJ1-1	TGTGCCAGCTCACCACAACAGAAGGCGGACACTGAAGCTTTCTTT	CASSPQQKADTEAFF
TRBV6-2/TRBV6-3	few	.	TRBJ2-1	TGTGCCAGCAGGATTTCCAATGAGCAGTTCTTC	CASRISNEQFF
TRBV11-3	many	.	TRBJ2-1	TGTGCCAGCAGCCGGGGCTACAATGAGCAGTTCTTC	CASSRGYNEQFF
TRBV5-6	many	TRBD2	TRBJ2-3	TGTGCCAGCAGCTCGGGGACTAGCGGGAGCGCAGATACGCAGTATTTT	CASSSGTSGSADTQYF
TRBV2	many	TRBD2	TRBJ2-2	TGTGCCAGCGGTCTAGCGGGGGCGGGCGGGGAGCTGTTTTTT	CASGLAGAGGELFF
TRBV24-1	.	TRBD2	TRBJ2-2	TGTGCCACCAGTGATCCATTAGCGGGGGCGAACACCGGGGAGCTGTTTTTT	CATSDPLAGANTGELFF
TRBV29-1	.	.	TRBJ1-2	TGCAGCGTCTTGGGGTCGGGCTACACCTTC	CSVLGSGYTF
TRBV5-5	many	.	TRBJ2-7	TGTGCCAGCAGTTACAGCACCGGGGGACGCGAGCAGTACTTC	CASSYSTGGREQYF
TRBV27	.	.	TRBJ1-1	TGTGCCAGCAGTCTGAACAGGGTCAACACTGAAGCTTTCTTT	CASSLNRVNTEAFF
TRBV19	many	TRBD2	TRBJ2-7	TGTGCCAGTAGTAAAGGGACTAGCGGACCCTACGAGCAGTACTTC	CASSKGTSGPYEQYF
TRBV20-1	.	.	TRBJ2-2	TGCAGTGCTGGGAAATCGAACACCGGGGAGCTGTTTTTT	CSAGKSNTGELFF
TRBV5-1	many	TRBD2	TRBJ2-1	TGCGCCAGCAGCTTACTAGCGGGGGGGCTTTACAATGAGCAGTTCTTC	CASSLLAGGLYNEQFF
TRBV7-8	many	.	TRBJ2-6	TGTGCCAGCAGCTTAGCGCCGGGACGGTTCTCTGGGGCCAACGTCCTGACTTTC	CASSLAPGRFSGANVLTF
TRBV14	many	.	TRBJ2-6	TGTGCCAGCAGCCAGATTAAGGGCTCTGGGGCCAACGTCCTGACTTTC	CASSQIKGSGANVLTF
TRBV6-2/TRBV6-3	few	.	TRBJ1-4	TGTGCCAGCAGTTACGGCGGAAGCGAAAAACTGTTTTTT	CASSYGGSEKLFF
TRBV3-1	few	.	TRBJ1-2	TGTGCCAGCAGTCCATCGGGCAGTCGTGGCTACACCTTC	CASSPSGSRGYTF
TRBV7-3	many	.	TRBJ2-5	TGTGCCAGCAGCTTAAGTTGGCCAGGGGAGACCCAGTACTTC	CASSLSWPGETQYF
TRBV18	.	.	TRBJ1-6	TGTGCCAGCTCACCAGAGTACTCCTATAATTCACCCCTCCACTTT	CASSPEYSYNSPLHF
TRBV7-9	many	.	TRBJ2-5	TGTGCCAGCAGGTCCGACAGGGTCGGGAGTATGGAGACCCAGTACTTC	CASRSDRVGSMETQYF
TRBV6-6	many	.	TRBJ1-1	TGTGCCGTGGGGGGGGTCGGCACTGAAGCTTTCTTT	CAVGGVGTEAFF
TRBV5-1	many	TRBD2	TRBJ2-3	TGCGCCAGCAGCTTTGGACTAGCGGGGGCCGCCTTACCGGGGGATACGCAGTATTTT	CASSFGLAGAALPGDTQYF
TRBV23-1	many	TRBD1	TRBJ1-1	TGCGCCAGCAGTCAACATCGACAGGGGGCCTATACTGAAGCTTTCTTT	CASSQHRQGAYTEAFF
TRBV2	many	.	TRBJ2-2	TGTGCCAGCAGTCCGGACTGGACCGGGGAGCTGTTTTTT	CASSPDWTGELFF
TRBV20-1	.	TRBD2	TRBJ2-2	TGCAGTGCTAGAGATGGGAGCCTAGCGGGCGACACCGGGGAGCTGTTTTTT	CSARDGSLAGDTGELFF
TRBV2	many	TRBD1	TRBJ1-6	TGTGCCAGCGGGACAGAACCAGCCTATAATTCACCCCTCCACTTT	CASGTEPAYNSPLHF
TRBV4-1	.	TRBD1	TRBJ2-5	TGCGCCAGCAGCCAAGGGGACAGACTACAAGAGACCCAGTACTTC	CASSQGDRLQETQYF
TRBV28	many	.	TRBJ2-1	TGTGCCAGCAGTTTATATAAGGGGTACAATGAGCAGTTCTTC	CASSLYKGYNEQFF
TRBV5-1	.	.	TRBJ1-5	TGCGCCAGCAGTCCAACCCCGGGGAGCAATCAGCCCCAGCATTTT	CASSPTPGSNQPQHF
TRBV27	many	.	TRBJ1-1	TGTGCCAGCAGCCGAGGCGGCGGTAACACTGAAGCTTTCTTT	CASSRGGGNTEAFF
TRBV28	many	.	TRBJ2-1	TGTGCCAGCAGTTTAGTCGGGCAGAGATCCTACAATGAGCAGTTCTTC	CASSLVGQRSYNEQFF
TRBV7-9	many	.	TRBJ1-3	TGTGCCAGCAGCTCAGACCGACCCGCGAACACCATATATTTT	CASSSDRPANTIYF
TRBV29-1	few	.	TRBJ1-5	TGCAGCGTTGAAGATTCGGGGCCGCCCGGCGGGCCCCAGCATTTT	CSVEDSGPPGGPQHF
TRBV20-1	few	.	TRBJ1-6	TGCAGTGCTAGTCGGTCTGGCACCTCCTATAATTCACCCCTCCACTTT	CSASRSGTSYNSPLHF
TRBV7-9	many	.	TRBJ1-5	TGTGCCAGCAGCTTACTGGGAGTTCAGCCCCAGCATTTT	CASSLLGVQPQHF
TRBV6-2/TRBV6-3	many	TRBD1	TRBJ1-2	TGTGCCAGCAGAACTGGTGACAGGGGAGTTCGTGGCTACACCTTC	CASRTGDRGVRGYTF
TRBV28	many	.	TRBJ2-4	TGTGCCAGCAGTTTTTCTGGTCGGGCCAAAAACATTCAGTACTTC	CASSFSGRAKNIQYF
TRBV20-1	many	TRBD2	TRBJ2-3	TGCAGTGCTAGAGATCCCCGGACTAGCGGGGGCACAGATACGCAGTATTTT	CSARDPRTSGGTDTQYF
TRBV12-3/TRBV12-4	many	TRBD1	TRBJ2-1	TGTGCCAGCTGGGACAGGGACAATGAGCAGTTCTTC	CASWDRDNEQFF
TRBV20-1	.	TRBD1	TRBJ2-3	TGCAGTGCTACACGACAGGGGGCCATCACAGATACGCAGTATTTT	CSATRQGAITDTQYF
TRBV2	many	.	TRBJ2-1	TGTGCCAGCAGTGGTCAGAGCTCCTACAATGAGCAGTTCTTC	CASSGQSSYNEQFF
TRBV10-3	many	.	TRBJ2-7	TGTGCCATCAGTGGGACATTTTTTGACGAGCAGTACTTC	CAISGTFFDEQYF
TRBV2	many	.	TRBJ1-1	TGTGCCAGCAGGGACGGTGGGATGGCTTTCTTT	CASRDGGMAFF
TRBV9	.	TRBD2	TRBJ2-1	TGTGCCAGCAGCCCCGGGGGGACTCGCTTCAATGAGCAGTTCTTC	CASSPGGTRFNEQFF
TRBV20-1	few	.	TRBJ1-2	TGCAGTGCTAGAAAGGTGGCGGGGGGGGACTATGGCTACACCTTC	CSARKVAGGDYGYTF
TRBV25-1	many	.	TRBJ2-5	TGTGCCAGCAGTGAATCTGTTGTTCAAGAGACCCAGTACTTC	CASSESVVQETQYF
TRBV20-1	many	TRBD1	TRBJ1-4	TGCAGTGCTACCGGGACAGGGGATGTATTAACTAATGAAAAACTGTTTTTT	CSATGTGDVLTNEKLFF
TRBV6-1	many	.	TRBJ2-3	TGTGCCAGCACTCCGGGTTCTGGGGGTTGGACAGATACGCAGTATTTT	CASTPGSGGWTDTQYF
TRBV20-1	few	TRBD2	TRBJ2-1	TGCAGTGCTAGAGGAGCCCAGCGGGGGCGGAATGAGCAGTTCTTC	CSARGAQRGRNEQFF
TRBV12-3/TRBV12-4	few	.	TRBJ1-5	TGTGCCACCCAAAAGGGGGGGGATCAGCCCCAGCATTTT	CATQKGGDQPQHF
TRBV7-6	many	.	TRBJ2-7	TGTGCCAGCAGCCGGACTCAAAGCTCCTACGAGCAGTACTTC	CASSRTQSSYEQYF